The count of the clone carrying this T cell receptor beta chain is one. The V end lost 1 base, the J end lost 0 bases, and 11 bases lay between the germline ends. Germline CDR1 SGHRS, CDR2 YFSETQ. The CDR3 consists of 16 residues. This sample stems from a study of T cell clonotyping in hematopoietic cell transplantation. Clones were read by immunoSEQ multiplex PCR, and TCRdb kept only the in-frame ones, dropping some. The sample lists around 3,300 clones, under 80% occurring once. This chain uses TRBV5-1 with TRBJ1-3; D might be TRBD1 (5 bases). The sequencing here drew on peripheral blood mononuclear cells, taken 30 days after allogeneic stem cell transplant. This clonotype was obtained from a male patient between 35 and 55 years old who had an allogeneic stem cell transplant from an unrelated donor, so the T cells may come from the graft donor. Some clones in this sample may be carry-over from other donors' samples. The CDR3 spells CASSLTQGYSGNTIYF. Written as DNA, the CDR3 is TGCGCCAGCAGCTTGACCCAGGGTTACTCTGGAAACACCATATATTTT.